This T cell receptor beta chain was obtained from a study of shared clonotypes between healthy human individuals. Study-level background: Ranging from 18 to 49 in age, donors were a couple of women and a few men.

This clone showed up just a few times. The study drew its donors from healthy HIV-negative adults without recent acute infections or vaccinations. Germline trimming cut 1 base from V and 4 bases from J; bases unmatched to any gene: 6. CDR1 is GTSNPN and CDR2 is SVGIG in the germline V gene (reference sequence). This CDR3 is built from 14 residues. Clones were read by immunoSEQ multiplex PCR, and TCRdb kept only the in-frame ones, dropping some. The sample consists of over a million clones, approximately 78% of them appearing once. This TCR came from a man aged 18 to 30 in good health. Some clones in this sample may be carry-over from other donors' samples. The chain uses TRBV30 and TRBJ2-7; TRBD1 agrees at 8 bases. The sample was memory CD4+ T cells from PBMCs. The sample's subset: CD45RA-negative fraction. The CDR3 sequence: CAWSGQGNEYEQYF. Here the CDR3 DNA reads TGTGCCTGGAGTGGACAGGGGAACGAATACGAGCAGTACTTC.